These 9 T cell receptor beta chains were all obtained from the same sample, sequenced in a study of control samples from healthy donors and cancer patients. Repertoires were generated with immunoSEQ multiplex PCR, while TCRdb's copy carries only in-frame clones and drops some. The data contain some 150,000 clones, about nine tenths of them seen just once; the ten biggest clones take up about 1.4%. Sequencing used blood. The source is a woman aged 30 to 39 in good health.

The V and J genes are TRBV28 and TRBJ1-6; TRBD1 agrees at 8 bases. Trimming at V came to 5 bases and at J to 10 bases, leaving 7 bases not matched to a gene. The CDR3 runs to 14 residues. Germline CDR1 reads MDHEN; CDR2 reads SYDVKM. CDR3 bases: TGTGCCAGCAGTCCCCGACAGGGGTACTCACCCCTCCACTTT. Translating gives CASSPRQGYSPLHF.

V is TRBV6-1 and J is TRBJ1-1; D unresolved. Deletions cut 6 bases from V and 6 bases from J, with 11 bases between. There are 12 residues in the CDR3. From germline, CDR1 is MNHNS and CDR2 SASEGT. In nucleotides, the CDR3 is TGTGCCAGCAGACCTGGGGTCGCTGAAGCTTTCTTT. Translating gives CASRPGVAEAFF.

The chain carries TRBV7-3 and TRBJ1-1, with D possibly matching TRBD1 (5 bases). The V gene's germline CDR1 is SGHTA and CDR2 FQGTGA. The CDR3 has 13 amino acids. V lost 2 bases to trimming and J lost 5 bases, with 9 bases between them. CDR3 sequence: CASSLQGGTEAFF. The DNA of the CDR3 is TGTGCCAGCAGCTTACAGGGCGGTACTGAAGCTTTCTTT.

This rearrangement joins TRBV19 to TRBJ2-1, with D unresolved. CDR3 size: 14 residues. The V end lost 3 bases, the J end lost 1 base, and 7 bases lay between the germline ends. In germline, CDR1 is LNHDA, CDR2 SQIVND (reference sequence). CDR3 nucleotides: TGTGCCAGTAGTATCGCGGAATCCTACAATGAGCAGTTCTTC. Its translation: CASSIAESYNEQFF.

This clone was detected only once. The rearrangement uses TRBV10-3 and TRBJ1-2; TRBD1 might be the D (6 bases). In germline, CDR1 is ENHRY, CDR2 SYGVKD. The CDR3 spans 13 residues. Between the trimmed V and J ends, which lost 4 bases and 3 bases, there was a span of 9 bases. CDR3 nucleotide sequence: TGTGCCATCAGTGTTTCAGGGGACTATGGCTACACCTTC. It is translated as CAISVSGDYGYTF.

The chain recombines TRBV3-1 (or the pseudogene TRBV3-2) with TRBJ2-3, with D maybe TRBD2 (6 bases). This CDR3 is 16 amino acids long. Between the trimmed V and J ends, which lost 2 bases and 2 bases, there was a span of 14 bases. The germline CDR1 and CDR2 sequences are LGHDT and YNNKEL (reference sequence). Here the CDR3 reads CASSQSGRGHTDTQYF. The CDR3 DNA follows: TGTGCCAGCAGCCAATCGGGGCGGGGTCACACAGATACGCAGTATTTT.

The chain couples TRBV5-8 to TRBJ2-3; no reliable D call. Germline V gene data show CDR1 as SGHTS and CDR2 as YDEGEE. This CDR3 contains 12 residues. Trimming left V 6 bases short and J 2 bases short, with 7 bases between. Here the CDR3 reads CASTPYTDTQYF. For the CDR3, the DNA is TGTGCCAGCACCCCTTACACAGATACGCAGTATTTT.

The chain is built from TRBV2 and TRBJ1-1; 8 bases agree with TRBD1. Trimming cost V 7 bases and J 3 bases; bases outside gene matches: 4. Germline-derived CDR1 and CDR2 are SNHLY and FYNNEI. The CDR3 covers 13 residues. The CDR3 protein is CASTQGEDTEAFF. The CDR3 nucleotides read TGTGCCAGCACACAGGGGGAGGACACTGAAGCTTTCTTT.

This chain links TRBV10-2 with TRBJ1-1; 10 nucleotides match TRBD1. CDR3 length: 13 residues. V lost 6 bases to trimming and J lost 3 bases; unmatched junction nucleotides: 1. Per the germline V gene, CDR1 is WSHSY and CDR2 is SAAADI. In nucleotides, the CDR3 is TGCGCCAGCAGGGACAGGGGGTACACTGAAGCTTTCTTT. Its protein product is CASRDRGYTEAFF.